These T cell receptor beta chains were read from a single sample in a study of blood T cell repertoires in COVID-19. Sequenced by immunoSEQ multiplex PCR; TCRdb stores in-frame clones only, minus some. Of just over 300,000 clones listed, around 84% were seen once; the top ten hold 3.5% to 4.5%. The sequencing sample was made of PBMCs or T cells enriched from blood (not recorded which). The receptors were gathered from a young man who had recovered from COVID-19. CDR3s include the opening cysteine and the closing phenylalanine or tryptophan. The order of the fields is J gene, V gene, D gene, CDR3 protein, CDR3 DNA. D genes are given only for firm matches.

TRBJ1-2 TRBV2 TRBD1 CASRQTDRVSYTF TGTGCCAGCAGACAAACGGACAGGGTGAGCTACACCTTC
TRBJ2-2 TRBV6-1 . CASSEAGRQTNTGELFF TGTGCCAGCAGTGAAGCAGGCAGACAGACGAACACCGGGGAGCTGTTTTTT
TRBJ2-3 TRBV14 TRBD2 CASSPGLARTDTQYF TGTGCCAGCAGCCCCGGACTAGCGCGGACAGATACGCAGTATTTT
TRBJ1-2 TRBV10-3 . CAIMGSGTYGYTF TGTGCCATCATGGGCTCCGGGACTTATGGCTACACCTTC
TRBJ2-3 TRBV7-2 TRBD2 CASSLRSGGLDTQYF TGTGCCAGCAGCTTAAGGAGCGGGGGATTAGATACGCAGTATTTT
TRBJ1-1 TRBV2 . CARRTGIGHTEAFF TGTGCCAGAAGAACAGGGATCGGGCACACTGAAGCTTTCTTT
TRBJ1-1 TRBV6-5 . CASSRTVMNTEAFF TGTGCCAGCAGCAGGACAGTCATGAACACTGAAGCTTTCTTT
TRBJ1-1 TRBV6-5 . CASSYSMGREAFF TGTGCCAGCAGTTACTCAATGGGCAGGGAAGCTTTCTTT
TRBJ2-1 TRBV5-1 . CASRTQGGWYNEQFF TGCGCCAGCCGGACCCAGGGAGGATGGTACAATGAGCAGTTCTTC
TRBJ1-2 TRBV28 . CASSLNRNYGYTF TGTGCCAGCAGTTTAAACAGAAACTATGGCTACACCTTC
TRBJ2-7 TRBV5-5 TRBD1 CASSFAGTGDPYEQYF TGTGCCAGCAGTTTCGCCGGGACAGGGGATCCCTACGAGCAGTACTTC
TRBJ1-3 TRBV5-1 . CASSPFGNTIYF TGCGCCAGCAGCCCGTTCGGAAACACCATATATTTT
TRBJ2-3 TRBV9 . CASSVRASATDTQYF TGTGCCAGCAGCGTACGGGCTAGCGCGACAGATACGCAGTATTTT